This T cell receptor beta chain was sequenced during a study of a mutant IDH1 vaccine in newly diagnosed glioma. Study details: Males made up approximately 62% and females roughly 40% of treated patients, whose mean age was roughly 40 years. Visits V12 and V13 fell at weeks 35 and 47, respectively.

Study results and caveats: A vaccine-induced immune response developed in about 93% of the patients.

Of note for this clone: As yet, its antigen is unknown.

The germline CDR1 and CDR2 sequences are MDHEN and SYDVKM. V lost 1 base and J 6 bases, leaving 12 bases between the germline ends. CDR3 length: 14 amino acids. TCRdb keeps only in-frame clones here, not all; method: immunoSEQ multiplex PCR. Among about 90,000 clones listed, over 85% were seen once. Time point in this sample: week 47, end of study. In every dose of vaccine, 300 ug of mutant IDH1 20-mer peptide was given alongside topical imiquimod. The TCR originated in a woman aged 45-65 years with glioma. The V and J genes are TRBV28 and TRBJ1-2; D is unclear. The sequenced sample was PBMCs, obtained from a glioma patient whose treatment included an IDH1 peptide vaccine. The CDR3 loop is CASSLYIPEHGYTF. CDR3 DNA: TGTGCCAGCAGTTTATATATCCCGGAACATGGCTACACCTTC.